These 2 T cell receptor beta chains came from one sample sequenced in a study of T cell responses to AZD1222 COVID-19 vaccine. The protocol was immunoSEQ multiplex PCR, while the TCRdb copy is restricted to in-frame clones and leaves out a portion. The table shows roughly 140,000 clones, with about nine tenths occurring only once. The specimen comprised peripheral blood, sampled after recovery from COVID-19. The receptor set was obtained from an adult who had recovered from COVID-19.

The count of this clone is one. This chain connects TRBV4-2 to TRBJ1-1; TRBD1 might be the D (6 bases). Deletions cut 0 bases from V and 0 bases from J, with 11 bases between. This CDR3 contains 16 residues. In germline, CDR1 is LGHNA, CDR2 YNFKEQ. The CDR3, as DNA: TGTGCCAGCAGCCAAGAACAGGGAGGCATGAACACTGAAGCTTTCTTT. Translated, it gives CASSQEQGGMNTEAFF.

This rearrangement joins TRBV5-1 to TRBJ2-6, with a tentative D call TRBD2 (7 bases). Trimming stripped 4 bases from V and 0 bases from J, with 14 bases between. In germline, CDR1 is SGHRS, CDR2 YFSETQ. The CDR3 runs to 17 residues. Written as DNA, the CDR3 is TGCGCCAGCAGCCTGTGGGGGGGCCTCTCTGGGGCCAACGTCCTGACTTTC. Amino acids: CASSLWGGLSGANVLTF.